Included here is one TCR beta chain sequence, with context. cDNA synthesis used the whole RNA isolate, giving expressed TCRB sequences. Naive, central memory and regulatory T cell samples yielded around 3.9 million reads on average. Generated by immunoSEQ multiplex PCR, the TCRdb table keeps only in-frame clones and is missing some. The sample consists of approximately 340,000 clones, approximately 16% of them appearing once. V shed 4 bases, J shed 0 bases, and the junction held 8 bases outside the gene matches. Germline V gene sequence: CDR1 SGDLS, CDR2 YYNGEE. The CDR3 totals 16 residues. These data originate in a study of beta chain features in type 1 diabetes.

The source of this sequence is a woman aged 18-29 years in good health. The sample was naive CD4+ T cells from blood. This chain joins TRBV9 and TRBJ2-3, with 7 positions matching TRBD1. CDR3 in DNA: TGTGCCAGCAGCTATCACCGGGACAGTAGCACAGATACGCAGTATTTT. Protein product: CASSYHRDSSTDTQYF.